Below, 9 T cell receptor beta chains from the same sample are listed, as sequenced in a study of neurological immune-mediated disorders. Each CDR3 protein is one row after TCRdb ran MiXCR on the 5' RACE reads. The sample holds approximately 19,000 distinct CDR3 sequences, about 15% seen once. Sequencing used PBMCs. All receptors come from a female donor with HTLV-1-associated myelopathy (HAM/TSP).

This clonotype was detected ten times or more. The J gene is TRBJ2-7, the V gene TRBV5-5; D is perhaps TRBD1 (6 bases). The CDR3 is 16 amino acids. Germline assignment: CDR1 SGHKS and CDR2 YYEKEE (reference sequence). V lost 0 bases and J lost 5, with 18 bases in between. CDR3 nucleotide sequence: TGTGCCAGCAGCTTGGACTCATCAGCAGGGGCCGACGAGCAGTACTTC. Its translation: CASSLDSSAGADEQYF. Filled out from reference TRBV5-5 and TRBJ2-7, the complete variable domain reads DAGVTQSPTHLIKTRGQQVTLRCSPISGHKSVSWYQQVLGQGPQFIFQYYEKEERGRGNFPDRFSARQFPNYSSELNVNALLLGDSALYLCASSLDSSAGADEQYFGPGTRLTVT.

In its sample, this clonotype is medium-sized (0.01 to 0.1%). The chain joins TRBV7-2 to TRBJ2-3, with D tentatively TRBD2 (6 bases). The CDR3 loop spans 14 amino acids. V dropped 7 bases and J dropped 5 bases, with 16 bases sitting between them. Germline CDR1 SGHTA, CDR2 FQGNSA. The CDR3 sequence is CASNVGGAGDTQYF. CDR3 coding DNA: TGTGCCAGCAACGTAGGCGGGGCTGGAGATACGCAGTATTTT.

This clonotype showed up many times. This sequence joins TRBV5-1 and TRBJ1-1; D is ambiguous. Germline V gene data show CDR1 as SGHRS and CDR2 as YFSETQ. V dropped 0 bases and J dropped 1 base, with 7 bases sitting between them. This CDR3 region has 14 residues. The CDR3 reads CASSLVAGNTEAFF. CDR3 DNA sequence: TGCGCCAGCAGCTTGGTGGCCGGGAACACTGAAGCTTTCTTT.

This clonotype came up many times. This chain links TRBV7-9 with TRBJ2-7; D ambiguous. Trimming took 5 bases from V and 5 from J, leaving 10 bases between them. Germline-derived CDR1 and CDR2 are SEHNR and FQNEAQ (reference sequence). CDR3 length: 12 amino acids. The CDR3: CASSRSPDEQYF. CDR3 sequence (DNA): TGTGCCAGCAGCCGGAGTCCGGACGAGCAGTACTTC.

This clonotype was counted ten times or more. The rearrangement uses TRBV7-3 and TRBJ2-3; 12 bases match TRBD2. The CDR3 spans 18 residues. The germline V gene encodes CDR1 SGHTA and CDR2 FQGTGA. With V trimmed by 2 bases and J by 5 bases, 11 bases remained unmatched. CDR3 residues: CASSLLPTSGGEVDTQYF. The CDR3 bases are TGTGCCAGCAGCTTACTTCCGACTAGCGGGGGAGAAGTAGATACGCAGTATTTT. The variable domain in full, with the rest retrieved from reference TRBV7-3 and TRBJ2-3, is GAGVSQTPSNKVTEKGKYVELRCDPISGHTALYWYRQSLGQGPEFLIYFQGTGAADDSGLPNDRFFAVRPEGSVSTLKIQRTERGDSAVYLCASSLLPTSGGEVDTQYFGPGTRLTVL.

There are many counts of this clonotype. The V call is TRBV7-8, the J call TRBJ1-2, with D uncertain. Trimming took off 1 base at V and 1 base at J, with 4 bases between the two ends. The germline gives CDR1 SGHVS, CDR2 FQNEAQ. The CDR3 has 13 amino acids. CDR3 sequence reads: CASSLDLNYGYTF. The CDR3 DNA reads TGTGCCAGCAGCTTAGATCTTAACTATGGCTACACCTTC.

The table lists this clonotype with many counts. The chain carries TRBV9 and TRBJ2-3, with D possibly being TRBD2 (5 bases). The CDR3 runs to 15 residues. CDR1 is SGDLS and CDR2 is YYNGEE in the germline V gene. Trimming shortened V by 0 bases and J by 5 bases, and 13 bases separated the two germline ends. This chain's CDR3 is CASSVASGWVDTQYF. CDR3 nucleotides: TGTGCCAGCAGCGTAGCGAGCGGATGGGTAGATACGCAGTATTTT.

In its sample, this clonotype was seen many times. The V gene is TRBV4-1, the J gene TRBJ2-1, with 15 bases that match TRBD2. Per the germline V gene, CDR1 is MGHRA and CDR2 is YSYEKL. V dropped 3 bases and J dropped 0; count of bases not matched to a gene: 3. This CDR3 has 18 amino acids. The DNA for the CDR3 is TGCGCCAGCAGCCATGGGACTAGCGGGAGGAGCTCCTACAATGAGCAGTTCTTC. It yields the protein CASSHGTSGRSSYNEQFF.

This clonotype was counted ten times or more. V is TRBV20-1 and J is TRBJ2-7; 7 positions match TRBD1. Unmatched junction bases numbered 15, after V lost 5 bases and J lost 2 bases. This CDR3 is 16 amino acids long. From germline, CDR1 is DFQATT and CDR2 SNEGSKA (reference sequence). The CDR3 region is CSAGPTSWTGPYEQYF. The CDR3 nucleotides read TGCAGTGCTGGACCCACTAGTTGGACAGGCCCCTACGAGCAGTACTTC.